Listed below are T cell receptor beta chains from one sample, sequenced in a study of beta chain features in type 1 diabetes. The assay was immunoSEQ multiplex PCR, and TCRdb's table has in-frame clones only and misses some. There are more than 150,000 clones in the sample; about 13% occur only once, and 0.5% to 0.75% lies in the top ten. Sequencing was carried out using central memory CD4+ T cells from blood. These receptors were obtained from a woman younger than 35 in good health. CDR3s include the opening cysteine and the closing phenylalanine or tryptophan. The D gene is left open where the match is weak. Size is stated for part of the rows, as once, few or many counts, or as a class when the clone is expanded.

abundance,j_gene,d_gene,v_gene,CDR3nt,CDR3aa
few,TRBJ2-1,-,TRBV7-2,TGTGCCAGCAGCTCAACAGGGTGGGCTACGTTCTTC,CASSSTGWATFF
few,TRBJ1-2,-,TRBV6-6,TGTGCCAGCAGTTCAGGGTATCATGGCTACACCTTC,CASSSGYHGYTF
few,TRBJ2-3,TRBD2,TRBV7-2,TGTGCCAGCAGCTTAGCAAAAGGACTAGCGGCTAGCACAGATACGCAGTATTTT,CASSLAKGLAASTDTQYF
few,TRBJ1-2,-,TRBV2,TGTGCCAGCAGGGTTGAGGCCGTATATGGCTACACCTTC,CASRVEAVYGYTF
many,TRBJ2-7,TRBD2,TRBV10-3,TGTGCCATCAGTGAGACTAGCGGATTACCAAAAGTCTCCTACGAGCAGTACTTC,CAISETSGLPKVSYEQYF
few,TRBJ1-2,-,TRBV19,TGTGCCAGTAGTCACCGGGACACCTATGGCTACACCTTC,CASSHRDTYGYTF
few,TRBJ2-3,TRBD1,TRBV5-1,TGCGCCAGCAGCTTGTCGGGGACAGAAATGGCAGATACGCAGTATTTT,CASSLSGTEMADTQYF
few,TRBJ1-2,-,TRBV13,TGTGCCAGCAGCTTAGGCGGGGGCTATGGCTACACCTTC,CASSLGGGYGYTF
-,TRBJ1-4,-,TRBV30,TGTGCCTGGAGTGTGGACAGATTAAATGAAAAACTGTTTTTT,CAWSVDRLNEKLFF
-,TRBJ1-2,-,TRBV5-6,TGTGCCAGCAGTCCAGGGCCCCAGGACTATGGCTACACCTTC,CASSPGPQDYGYTF
few,TRBJ2-7,TRBD2,TRBV11-2,TGTGCCAGCAGCTCGACTAGCGGCTTCTCCTACGAGCAGTACTTC,CASSSTSGFSYEQYF
many,TRBJ2-4,-,TRBV10-3,TGTGCCATCAGTGGGGACTCCCTCGGGGAGAACATTCAGTACTTC,CAISGDSLGENIQYF
once,TRBJ2-1,TRBD2,TRBV2,TGTGCCAGCACCCGGACTAGCGGGAAGAACAATGAGCAGTTCTTC,CASTRTSGKNNEQFF
few,TRBJ2-7,-,TRBV27,TGTGCCAGCAGTCTTTGGTTGGGACACTCCCCCTACGAGCAGTACTTC,CASSLWLGHSPYEQYF
few,TRBJ1-2,-,TRBV30,TGTGCCTGGAGTGTACTGGGCCGCGGGGCTAACTATGGCTACACCTTC,CAWSVLGRGANYGYTF
few,TRBJ2-3,-,TRBV23-1,TGCGCCAGCAGTCAACCGGGGACTTCCTATAGCACAGATACGCAGTATTTT,CASSQPGTSYSTDTQYF
-,TRBJ1-5,TRBD1,TRBV2,TGTGCCAGCAGTCCCATGGGACAGGGTGGACAGCCCCAGCATTTT,CASSPMGQGGQPQHF
-,TRBJ1-2,-,TRBV28,TGTGCCAGCAGTATACCGTTGAGAGGCTACACCTTC,CASSIPLRGYTF
-,TRBJ2-4,-,TRBV10-3,TGTGCCATCAGCCCAGCCCCTAAAGGGGACATTCAGTACTTC,CAISPAPKGDIQYF
many,TRBJ2-3,-,TRBV10-3,TGTGCCATCAGTGAGTCTTCCCTAACCACAGATACGCAGTATTTT,CAISESSLTTDTQYF
-,TRBJ2-5,-,TRBV2,TGTGCCAGCAGACCGACCCGACAGGGACTGGAGACCCAGTACTTC,CASRPTRQGLETQYF
once,TRBJ2-7,TRBD1,TRBV6-1,TGTGCCAGCATTATCGGGACGGACAGGGGGTACGAGCAGTACTTC,CASIIGTDRGYEQYF
-,TRBJ1-2,TRBD1,TRBV27,TGTGCCAGCAGTTCCTCTAGGACGCCGGGACAGCCAAACTATGGCTACACCTTC,CASSSSRTPGQPNYGYTF
once,TRBJ1-4,TRBD1,TRBV7-9,TGTGCCAGCAGCCCAGGACAGGCTTACAAACTGTTTTTT,CASSPGQAYKLFF
-,TRBJ1-5,-,TRBV2,TGTGCCAGCTCCGGGGAGCGCAATCAGCCCCAGCATTTT,CASSGERNQPQHF
many,TRBJ2-1,-,TRBV14,TGTGCCAGCAGCCCACTGGTTCAAAACAATGAGCAGTTCTTC,CASSPLVQNNEQFF
few,TRBJ2-1,-,TRBV28,TGTGCCAGCAGTTCCCCGAACTCCGGCGGGAATGAGCAGTTCTTC,CASSSPNSGGNEQFF
few,TRBJ1-5,-,TRBV29-1,TGCAGCGTGGAAACAGGGTACAATCAGCCCCAGCATTTT,CSVETGYNQPQHF
few,TRBJ2-1,TRBD2,TRBV4-3,TGCGCCAGCAGCCAAGAATATCGGACTAGCTTTTACAATGAGCAGTTCTTC,CASSQEYRTSFYNEQFF
-,TRBJ2-1,TRBD2,TRBV7-9,TGTGCCAGCAGCCCCGGGACTATCCATGAGCAGTTCTTC,CASSPGTIHEQFF
few,TRBJ2-7,TRBD1,TRBV29-1,TGCAGCGTTGCTATCGTAACACAGGGGGCGACTACCTACGAGCAGTACTTC,CSVAIVTQGATTYEQYF
few,TRBJ2-1,TRBD2,TRBV7-9,TGTGCCAGCAGCTTAGGACTAGCGGGAGAGGATGAGCAGTTCTTC,CASSLGLAGEDEQFF
many,TRBJ2-1,-,TRBV7-9,TGTGCCAGCAGCCGAAGTGGTAGCGGCGGCGACAATGAGCAGTTCTTC,CASSRSGSGGDNEQFF
few,TRBJ2-3,TRBD2,TRBV13,TGTGCCAGCAGCTTGAGCGGGATCACAGATACGCAGTATTTT,CASSLSGITDTQYF
-,TRBJ2-1,TRBD2,TRBV28,TGTGCCAGCACCCAGACTAGCGGGAGAGAGACTGAGCAGTTCTTC,CASTQTSGRETEQFF
many,TRBJ2-7,TRBD2,TRBV7-9,TGTGCCAGCAGCTTTAGCGGGTCCACCTACGAGCAGTACTTC,CASSFSGSTYEQYF
few,TRBJ1-1,-,TRBV13,TGTGCCAGCAGCCAGCAGGGCCACTATGGGGACACTGAAGCTTTCTTT,CASSQQGHYGDTEAFF
few,TRBJ2-1,TRBD1,TRBV28,TGTGCCAGCAGTTTAGAGCAGGGGGCTCTCAATGAGCAGTTCTTC,CASSLEQGALNEQFF
few,TRBJ2-1,TRBD2,TRBV5-1,TGCGCCAGCAGTAGGTTACTGACTAGCGGGAGGGATGAGCAGTTCTTC,CASSRLLTSGRDEQFF
-,TRBJ1-4,-,TRBV6-6,TGTGCCAGCAGGGGGCAAGGGGCTAATGAAAAACTGTTTTTT,CASRGQGANEKLFF
few,TRBJ1-2,-,TRBV19,TGTGCCAGTAGTCGCCGAGGAGGCTACACCTTC,CASSRRGGYTF
medium-sized,TRBJ2-4,TRBD2,TRBV7-2,TGTGCCAGCAGCTCACAGGGACTAGCGGGAGGGTTAGCCAAAAACATTCAGTACTTC,CASSSQGLAGGLAKNIQYF
-,TRBJ2-5,TRBD2,TRBV7-2,TGTGCCAGCAGCTTAGTTTCCCTAGCGGCCCGCGTTGTAAGTTTGACCCAGTACTTC,CASSLVSLAARVVSLTQYF
few,TRBJ1-1,-,TRBV27,TGTGCCAGCAGATTCAGGGTGTTAGGGAACACTGAAGCTTTCTTT,CASRFRVLGNTEAFF
-,TRBJ2-1,TRBD2,TRBV19,TGTGCCAGTAGTCGTCCCGGGACTAGCGGGAGGGGCAATGAGCAGTTCTTC,CASSRPGTSGRGNEQFF
-,TRBJ1-2,TRBD1,TRBV20-1,TGCAGTGCTGGGACAGGGAATGGCTACACCTTC,CSAGTGNGYTF
-,TRBJ1-3,-,TRBV7-2,TGTGCCAGCAGCTGGACATTGAGCTCTGGAAACACCATATATTTT,CASSWTLSSGNTIYF
many,TRBJ2-7,TRBD2,TRBV11-2,TGTGCCAGCAGTGGAAATACTGGACTAGCGGGAGGAAGGTACGAGCAGTACTTC,CASSGNTGLAGGRYEQYF
-,TRBJ2-7,-,TRBV7-9,TGTGCCAGCAGCTTAGGAGGGCCCTCCTACGAGCAGTACTTC,CASSLGGPSYEQYF
-,TRBJ2-3,-,TRBV5-1,TGCGCCACCCGCGGTGGTTCCGAAATCACAGATACGCAGTATTTT,CATRGGSEITDTQYF
-,TRBJ2-1,-,TRBV7-8,TGTGCCAGCAGCCTCAATATCGGTGAGCAGTTCTTC,CASSLNIGEQFF
-,TRBJ2-6,-,TRBV6-1,TGTGGCTCCTTGGAGGGGCTGGGGGCCAACGTCCTGACTTTC,CGSLEGLGANVLTF
few,TRBJ2-3,TRBD2,TRBV28,TGTGCCAGCAGTTCCGGGACTATAGATACGCAGTATTTT,CASSSGTIDTQYF
-,TRBJ2-3,-,TRBV7-3,TGTGCCAGCAGCCCACAATTTAGCACAGATACGCAGTATTTT,CASSPQFSTDTQYF
-,TRBJ2-7,TRBD1,TRBV5-5,TGTGCCAGCAGTTTGAACCGGGACAGGGATCTCCACGAGCAGTACTTC,CASSLNRDRDLHEQYF